The clone carrying this T cell receptor (beta chain) was observed once. The antigen remains unidentified. The data stem from a study of T cells in tuberculosis. Whole-study findings and limits: Shorter CDR3-alpha in active tuberculosis partly drove smaller distances. Active tuberculosis alpha repertoires lay closer to GMM-specific TCRs than controls'. Using the GMM-specific repertoire gave about 86% accuracy versus roughly 74% with motifs.

Unsorted cryopreserved PBMC were sequenced, averaging roughly 100,000 T cells per clinical donor. Looked up from germline, CDR1 is MNHNY and CDR2 is SVGAGI (reference sequence). The CDR3 covers 14 residues. Deletions cut 6 bases from V and 0 bases from J, with 11 bases between. Sequenced by immunoSEQ multiplex PCR; TCRdb stores in-frame clones only, minus some. This repertoire shows more than 30,000 clones, 90% to 95% found once; its top ten account for over 10%. The receptor was isolated from a donor aged 10-29 years with latent tuberculosis or without tuberculosis infection. Some clones in this sample may be carry-over from other donors' samples. The sequencing input was PBMCs. The chain uses TRBV6-6 and TRBJ1-1, with D uncertain. The CDR3 coding sequence is TGTGCCAGCAGCCGCCGAGGAATGAACACTGAAGCTTTCTTT. Translation gives CASSRRGMNTEAFF.